Presented here are 20 T cell receptor beta chains from one specimen sequenced in a study of blood T cells in healthy people across ages. A second about 7 to 12 cycle PCR used barcoded and J-beta primers. TCRdb reprocessed the 5' RACE reads via MiXCR and lists one record per CDR3 protein. The sample carries roughly 930,000 distinct CDR3 sequences, roughly 43% recorded once. The specimen was blood. Receptors originate from a young man in good health.

The rearrangement joins TRBV12-3 or TRBV12-4 to TRBJ1-5; unclear D gene. This CDR3 is built from 13 residues. V lost 3 bases and J lost 4, with 7 bases in between. The CDR3 bases are TGTGCCAGCAGTTTTGAGGTAAATCAGCCCCAGCATTTT. Amino acid sequence: CASSFEVNQPQHF.

The chain combines TRBV28 with TRBJ1-1; possible D gene TRBD1, 6 bases. V dropped 8 bases and J dropped 2 bases, with 12 bases sitting between them. In germline, CDR1 is MDHEN, CDR2 SYDVKM. CDR3 length: 13 residues. For the CDR3, the DNA is TGTGCCAGCCTTGGGGACACCAACACTGAAGCTTTCTTT. This gives the protein CASLGDTNTEAFF.

The chain employs TRBV5-6 and TRBJ2-2, with unresolved D. The CDR3 extends over 13 amino acids. The V end was cut by 0 bases, the J end by 7 bases, with 7 bases between. Germline CDR1 and CDR2: SGHDT and YYEEEE. The CDR3 loop is CASSLVASGELFF. CDR3 sequence (DNA): TGTGCCAGCAGCTTGGTGGCTAGCGGGGAGCTGTTTTTT.

This chain connects TRBV7-2 to TRBJ2-3, with D possibly matching TRBD2 (5 bases). The length of the CDR3 is 15 residues. Germline V lookup: CDR1 SGHTA, CDR2 FQGNSA. Between the trimmed V and J ends, which lost 2 bases and 2 bases, there was a span of 11 bases. CDR3 DNA sequence: TGTGCCAGCAGCTTATTGGGAGTAGCCACAGATACGCAGTATTTT. Translated: CASSLLGVATDTQYF.

The chain uses TRBV20-1 and TRBJ2-7, with TRBD2 identical over 13 bases. Germline V lookup: CDR1 DFQATT, CDR2 SNEGSKA (reference sequence). The V segment lost 6 bases and the J segment 5 bases; nucleotides outside the gene matches: 1. The CDR3 spans 12 residues. CDR3 nucleotide sequence: TGCAGTGCCGGGACTAGCGGGGACGAGCAGTACTTC. Translated, it gives CSAGTSGDEQYF.

This clonotype was counted once. This sequence joins TRBV12-3 or TRBV12-4 and TRBJ2-2; the match to TRBD2 covers 9 bases. Trimming cost V 4 bases and J 7 bases; bases outside gene matches: 7. This CDR3 has 15 residues. The CDR3 region is CASSSPTSGYGELFF. The CDR3 DNA reads TGTGCCAGCAGTTCCCCGACTAGCGGTTACGGGGAGCTGTTTTTT.

This chain uses TRBV7-2 with TRBJ2-1; tentative D call: TRBD1 (5 bases). The DNA end is more similar to TRBJ2-7, so the J call may be wrong. The germline gives CDR1 SGHTA, CDR2 FQGNSA. The CDR3 contains 13 residues. The CDR3: CASSWGGVYEQYF. DNA of the CDR3: TGTGCCAGCAGCTGGGGCGGCGTCTACGAGCAGTACTTC.

This sequence joins TRBV12-3 or TRBV12-4 and TRBJ2-7, with 12 bases that match TRBD2. V shed 5 bases and J 2 bases; nucleotides not matched to a gene: 7. The CDR3 spans 16 residues. The CDR3 loop is CASSPASGGAAYEQYF. DNA for the CDR3: TGTGCCAGCAGTCCTGCTAGCGGGGGGGCCGCCTACGAGCAGTACTTC.

The chain joins TRBV5-6 to TRBJ1-6; possibly TRBD1 for D (6 bases). This CDR3 comprises 18 residues. Trimming shortened V by 2 bases and J by 7 bases, and 22 bases separated the two germline ends. CDR1 and CDR2 (germline): SGHDT, YYEEEE. The CDR3 bases are TGTGCCAGCAGCTTAGGACAAGGGGGACGGTATGAGAATTCACCCCTCCACTTT. As protein: CASSLGQGGRYENSPLHF.

This clonotype has just a few counts. The chain has TRBV7-8 and TRBJ2-7, with 9 bases matching TRBD1. V gave up 5 bases and J gave up 1 base; unmatched junction bases: 9. The CDR3 consists of 16 residues. From germline, CDR1 is SGHVS and CDR2 FQNEAQ. The CDR3 region has the DNA TGTGCCAGCAGCCCCCCCGGGACAGGGTTTTCCTACGAGCAGTACTTC. Its translation is CASSPPGTGFSYEQYF.

This clonotype was observed many times. CDR3: CSVGSGGDHNEQFF. CDR3 DNA: TGCAGCGTGGGTAGCGGGGGGGACCACAATGAGCAGTTCTTC. The chain is built from TRBV29-1 and TRBJ2-1, with TRBD2 identical over 11 bases. The V gene end was trimmed by 6 bases and the J gene end by 5 bases; junction bases not matched to a gene: 6. The CDR3 loop spans 14 amino acids. CDR1 is SQVTM and CDR2 is ANQGSEA in the germline V gene.

This clonotype turned up a few times. The chain employs TRBV25-1 and TRBJ1-1; maybe TRBD1 (6 bases). Germline V gene sequence: CDR1 MGHDK, CDR2 SYGVNS. With 0 bases removed from V and 1 base from J, the gap between germline ends came to 18 bases. The CDR3 covers 18 residues. The CDR3 sequence: CASSEYGQRIGGNTEAFF. CDR3 nucleotides: TGTGCCAGCAGTGAATATGGACAGCGGATAGGAGGGAACACTGAAGCTTTCTTT.

The chain recombines TRBV29-1 with TRBJ1-2; D gene ambiguous. The CDR3 consists of 13 residues. Germline V gene lookup returns CDR1 SQVTM and CDR2 ANQGSEA. V gave up 0 bases and J gave up 2 bases, with 7 bases separating them. CDR3 coding DNA: TGCAGCGTTGAAGAAGGTACAAACTATGGCTACACCTTC. Encoded protein: CSVEEGTNYGYTF.

This clonotype has a handful of counts. The rearrangement links TRBV5-1 to TRBJ2-1; no firm D call. Germline CDR1 reads SGHRS; CDR2 reads YFSETQ. The CDR3 sequence is 14 residues long. The ends were cut back, 4 bases at V and 7 bases at J, with 15 bases in the middle. The CDR3 protein is CASSQAPLGNEQFF. CDR3 bases: TGCGCCAGCAGCCAGGCCCCCCTTGGGAATGAGCAGTTCTTC.

As regards this clonotype: The germline gene is not matched at one end of the junction; a read error may be the cause. The chain combines TRBV2 with TRBJ1-2; D is ambiguous. CDR3 length: 13 amino acids. Germline V lookup: CDR1 SNHLY, CDR2 FYNNEI. The CDR3 DNA reads TGTGCCAACAGTGTAGAGGAGTTCGGGGGCTACACCTTC. Translating gives CANSVEEFGGYTF.

V gene TRBV20-1 combines with J gene TRBJ2-3; 9 bases agree with TRBD2. In germline, CDR1 is DFQATT, CDR2 SNEGSKA (reference sequence). With V trimmed by 0 bases and J by 2 bases, 6 bases remained unmatched. The CDR3 spans 16 residues. The CDR3 DNA reads as TGCAGTGCTAGAGATCCGGCTAGCGGGGACACAGATACGCAGTATTTT. Protein: CSARDPASGDTDTQYF.

This clonotype was counted ten times or more. The chain uses TRBV20-1 and TRBJ2-3; 11 nucleotides match TRBD2. The CDR3 runs 14 residues. J was trimmed by 2 bases and V by 5 bases; bases with no gene match: 3. Germline CDR1 and CDR2: DFQATT and SNEGSKA (reference sequence). CDR3 nucleotide sequence: TGCAGTGCTTCACTAGCGGGGGTCACAGATACGCAGTATTTT. This translates into CSASLAGVTDTQYF.

V and J are TRBV10-3 and TRBJ2-3, with 10 bases that match TRBD2. The CDR3 loop spans 16 amino acids. CDR1 ENHRY and CDR2 SYGVKD come from the germline V gene. J gave up 2 bases and V 4 bases, and 6 bases lay outside the gene matches. Here the CDR3 DNA reads TGTGCCATCAGTGTGGCACTAGCGGGACTCACAGATACGCAGTATTTT. Residues: CAISVALAGLTDTQYF.

This clonotype has more than one count but fewer than ten. This chain links TRBV13 with TRBJ2-3; the match to TRBD2 covers 9 bases. CDR1 and CDR2 from the germline V gene are PRHDT and FYEKMQ (reference sequence). Unmatched junction bases numbered 12, after V lost 4 bases and J lost 4 bases. CDR3 length: 17 residues. The CDR3 DNA reads TGTGCCAGCAGCTCCCTGCAGGCTAGCGGGGTGGCAGATACGCAGTATTTT. This sequence encodes CASSSLQASGVADTQYF.

This clonotype was seen more than once but under ten times. The chain carries TRBV7-2 and TRBJ2-1; 9 bases fit TRBD1. Germline CDR1 and CDR2: SGHTA and FQGNSA. CDR3 length equals 15 residues. V lost 5 bases to trimming and J lost 7 bases; unmatched junction nucleotides: 9. The CDR3 DNA reads TGTGCCAGCAGCCTAATTGGGACAGGGAGGAATGAGCAGTTCTTC. This codes for CASSLIGTGRNEQFF.